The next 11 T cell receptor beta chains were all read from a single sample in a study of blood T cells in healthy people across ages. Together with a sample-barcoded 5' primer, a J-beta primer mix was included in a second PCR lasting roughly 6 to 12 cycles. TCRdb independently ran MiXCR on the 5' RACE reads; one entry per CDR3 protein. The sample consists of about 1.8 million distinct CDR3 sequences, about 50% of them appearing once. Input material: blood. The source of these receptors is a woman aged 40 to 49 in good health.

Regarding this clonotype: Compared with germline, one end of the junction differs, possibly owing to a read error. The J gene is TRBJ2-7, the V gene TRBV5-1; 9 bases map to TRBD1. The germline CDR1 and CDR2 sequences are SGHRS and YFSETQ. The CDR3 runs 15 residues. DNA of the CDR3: TGCGACAGCGGTACCGGGACAGGGACATCCTACGAGCAGTACTTC. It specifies CDSGTGTGTSYEQYF.

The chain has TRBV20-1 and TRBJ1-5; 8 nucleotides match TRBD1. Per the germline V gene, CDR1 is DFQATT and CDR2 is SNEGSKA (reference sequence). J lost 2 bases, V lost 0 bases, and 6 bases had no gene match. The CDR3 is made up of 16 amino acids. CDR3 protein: CSARDAGGYRNQPQHF. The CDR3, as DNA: TGCAGTGCTAGAGATGCAGGGGGCTACCGCAATCAGCCCCAGCATTTT.

The CDR3 bases are TGTGCCAGCAGTTTACGCCCGATCGGTGACAATGAGCAGTTCTTC. It codes for CASSLRPIGDNEQFF. The chain uses TRBV6-7 and TRBJ2-1; no clear D gene. TRBV6-7 is known as an ORF, though its function is uncertain. The germline V and J ends were trimmed by 4 bases and 5 bases, with 15 bases remaining between them. The CDR3 has 15 residues.

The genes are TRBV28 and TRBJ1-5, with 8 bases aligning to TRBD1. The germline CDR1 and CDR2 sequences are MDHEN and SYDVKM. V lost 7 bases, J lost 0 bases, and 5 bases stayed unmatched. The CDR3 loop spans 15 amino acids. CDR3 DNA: TGTGCCAGCAAGACAGGGGACTATAGCAATCAGCCCCAGCATTTT. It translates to CASKTGDYSNQPQHF.

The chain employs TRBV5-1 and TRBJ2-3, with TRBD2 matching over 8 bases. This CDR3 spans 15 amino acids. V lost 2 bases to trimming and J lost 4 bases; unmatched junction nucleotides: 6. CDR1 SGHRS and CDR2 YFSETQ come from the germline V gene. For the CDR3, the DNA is TGCGCCAGCAGCTTCGGGGGGGGGCCCGCAGATACGCAGTATTTT. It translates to CASSFGGGPADTQYF.

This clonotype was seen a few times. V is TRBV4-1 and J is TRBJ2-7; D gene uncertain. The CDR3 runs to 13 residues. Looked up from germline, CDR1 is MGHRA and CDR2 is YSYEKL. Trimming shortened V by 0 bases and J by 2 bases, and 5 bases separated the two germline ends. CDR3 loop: CASSQEPTYEQYF. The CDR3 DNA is TGCGCCAGCAGCCAAGAACCTACCTACGAGCAGTACTTC.

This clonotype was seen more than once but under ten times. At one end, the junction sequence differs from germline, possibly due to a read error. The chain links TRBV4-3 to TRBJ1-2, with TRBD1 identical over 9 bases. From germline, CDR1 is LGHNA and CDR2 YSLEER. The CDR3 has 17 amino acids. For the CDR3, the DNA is TGCGCCAGCAGCCAAGATAATACGGGACAGGGATTTTATGCCTACACCTTC. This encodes CASSQDNTGQGFYAYTF.

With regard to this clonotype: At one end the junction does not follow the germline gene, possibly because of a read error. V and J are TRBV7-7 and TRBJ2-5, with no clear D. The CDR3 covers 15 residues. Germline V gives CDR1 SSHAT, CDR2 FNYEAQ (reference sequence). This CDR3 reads CASSRARGPGETQYF. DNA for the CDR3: TGTGCTAGCAGCCGGGCCCGCGGTCCCGGAGAGACCCAGTACTTC.

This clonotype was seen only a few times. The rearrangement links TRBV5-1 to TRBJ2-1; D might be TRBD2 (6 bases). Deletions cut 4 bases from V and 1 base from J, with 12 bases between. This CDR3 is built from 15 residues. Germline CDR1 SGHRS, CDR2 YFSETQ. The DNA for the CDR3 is TGCGCCAGCAGCCAGGGACTCATTTCCTACAATGAGCAGTTCTTC. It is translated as CASSQGLISYNEQFF.

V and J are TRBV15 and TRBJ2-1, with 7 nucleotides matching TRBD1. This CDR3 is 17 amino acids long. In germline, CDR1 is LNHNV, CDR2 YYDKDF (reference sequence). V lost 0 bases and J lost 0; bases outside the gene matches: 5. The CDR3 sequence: CATSRDATGSSYNEQFF. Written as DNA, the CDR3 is TGTGCCACCAGCAGAGACGCGACAGGGAGCTCCTACAATGAGCAGTTCTTC. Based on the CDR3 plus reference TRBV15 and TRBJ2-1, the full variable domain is DAMVIQNPRYQVTQFGKPVTLSCSQTLNHNVMYWYQQKSSQAPKLLFHYYDKDFNNEADTPDNFQSRRPNTSFCFLDIRSPGLGDTAMYLCATSRDATGSSYNEQFFGPGTRLTVL.

This chain's CDR3 is CASSLEDYSPLHF. CDR3 coding DNA: TGCGCCAGCAGCTTGGAAGATTATTCACCCCTCCACTTT. The V gene is TRBV5-1, the J gene TRBJ1-6; D is unclear. The V end was cut by 0 bases, the J end by 8 bases, with 6 bases between. The CDR3 has 13 amino acids. Germline values: CDR1 SGHRS, CDR2 YFSETQ.